What follows is one T cell receptor beta chain and its context. V lost 2 bases, J lost 5 bases, and 3 bases stayed unmatched. From germline, CDR1 is GTSNPN and CDR2 SVGIG (reference sequence). This CDR3 is built from 13 residues. These data originate in a study of blood T cell repertoires in COVID-19. For the study at large: Samples representing acute and convalescent COVID-19 were sourced from the United States, Italy and Spain. Sources were T cells, B-cell-depleted T cells, or PBMCs; the material itself was cDNA or gDNA.

Authors' data handling: Estimated nucleated cell counts came from reference gene primer amplification. Sequencing was performed with immunoSEQ multiplex PCR; in TCRdb, only in-frame clones are kept and a portion is missing. The D gene and trimming were derived from the DNA, and the V and J assignments and clone size from that table. This table holds roughly 200,000 clones, approximately 80% found once. The sequencing input was peripheral blood. This chain uses TRBV30 with TRBJ2-5; TRBD2 matches at 9 bases. This sequence was found in a man aged 40-50 years with acute or convalescent COVID-19. In nucleotides, the CDR3 is TGTGCCTGGAGTAGCGGGAGGTTCGAGACCCAGTACTTC. It codes for CAWSSGRFETQYF.